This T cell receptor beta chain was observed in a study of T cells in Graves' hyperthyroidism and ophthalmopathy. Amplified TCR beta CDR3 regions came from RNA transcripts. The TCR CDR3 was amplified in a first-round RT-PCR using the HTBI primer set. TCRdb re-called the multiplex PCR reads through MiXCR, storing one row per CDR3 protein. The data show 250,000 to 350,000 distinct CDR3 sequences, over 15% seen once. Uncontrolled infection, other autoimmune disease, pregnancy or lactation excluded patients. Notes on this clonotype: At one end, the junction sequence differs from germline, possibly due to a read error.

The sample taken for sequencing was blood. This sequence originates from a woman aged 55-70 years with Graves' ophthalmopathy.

In nucleotides, the CDR3 is TGTGCCAGCACCCCAGGCCCAGGGGGCACCGAGGAGCTGTTTTTT. It is translated as CASTPGPGGTEELFF. This sequence joins TRBV7-9 and TRBJ2-2; 8 bases map to TRBD1. The CDR3 runs to 15 residues. Germline V gene lookup returns CDR1 SEHNR and CDR2 FQNEAQ (reference sequence).